These 27 T cell receptor beta chains came from one sample sequenced in a study of blood T cells in healthy people across ages. PCR was performed a second time for about 7 to 11 cycles using a sample-barcoded 5' primer and a J-beta primer mix. TCRdb reprocessed the 5' RACE reads via MiXCR and lists one record per CDR3 protein. The table has roughly 1.9 million distinct CDR3 sequences, 35% to 50% seen once; the top ten hold more than 20%. Sequences were obtained from blood. The receptors here all came from a human donor in good health.

This clonotype was observed once. CDR3 in DNA: TGTGCCAGCAGTTTTTTACCCTTCAGGGAAGAAGCGCTACAAGCTGGGCAGCCCCAGCATTTT. Translation: CASSFLPFREEALQAGQPQHF. This chain uses TRBV12-3 or TRBV12-4 with TRBJ1-5; TRBD1 might be the D (5 bases). V lost 3 bases, J lost 7 bases, and 34 bases lay in between. This CDR3 is 21 amino acids long.

The sample holds a few counts of this clonotype. The gene calls are TRBV24-1 and TRBJ2-1; TRBD2 might be the D (6 bases). The V and J ends lost 9 bases and 5 bases respectively, with 10 bases between them. The CDR3 extends over 12 amino acids. Germline V gives CDR1 KGHDR, CDR2 SFDVKD. The CDR3 nucleotides read TGTGCCACCCCCGGAGGGGACAATGAGCAGTTCTTC. It is translated as CATPGGDNEQFF.

The table lists this clonotype with many counts. The chain carries TRBV7-2 and TRBJ2-7; no definite D call. V was shortened by 3 bases and J by 7 bases, with 13 bases between the two germline ends. Germline assignment: CDR1 SGHTA and CDR2 FQGNSA. The CDR3 sequence is 13 residues long. For the CDR3, the DNA is TGTGCCAGCAGCTTGGGCAGCCTAGGTGAGCAGTACTTC. It specifies CASSLGSLGEQYF. Based on the CDR3 plus reference TRBV7-2 and TRBJ2-7, the full variable domain is GAGVSQSPSNKVTEKGKDVELRCDPISGHTALYWYRQSLGQGLEFLIYFQGNSAPDKSGLPSDRFSAERTGGSVSTLTIQRTQQEDSAVYLCASSLGSLGEQYFGPGTRLTVT.

This clonotype was counted between two and nine times. The genes are TRBV20-1 and TRBJ1-1; D is undetermined. CDR1 and CDR2 (germline): DFQATT, SNEGSKA (reference sequence). Trimming cost V 6 bases and J 1 base, with 6 bases left between them. This CDR3 is built from 11 residues. CDR3 in DNA: TGCAGTGCGTACAGGAACACTGAAGCTTTCTTT. The encoded protein is CSAYRNTEAFF.

J is TRBJ1-5 and V is TRBV4-3; a weak D match, TRBD1 (5 bases). Germline loops: CDR1 LGHNA, CDR2 YSLEER. Trimming left V 1 base short and J 4 bases short, with 11 bases between. The CDR3 is 15 amino acids. CDR3: CASSQVRAGNQPQHF. For the CDR3, the DNA is TGCGCCAGCAGCCAAGTGCGGGCAGGGAATCAGCCCCAGCATTTT.

The chain uses TRBV7-9 and TRBJ2-1; possibly TRBD2 for D (6 bases). Trimming shortened V by 6 bases and J by 4 bases, and 13 bases separated the two germline ends. Germline V gene sequence: CDR1 SEHNR, CDR2 FQNEAQ (reference sequence). This CDR3 is 14 amino acids long. The CDR3, as DNA: TGTGCCAGCAGTACTAGCTTAGGGTACAATGAGCAGTTCTTC. Protein: CASSTSLGYNEQFF.

This rearrangement joins TRBV10-3 to TRBJ2-1; D is possibly TRBD1 (5 bases). Per the germline V gene, CDR1 is ENHRY and CDR2 is SYGVKD. This CDR3 is 15 amino acids long. With 5 bases removed from V and 5 bases from J, the gap between germline ends came to 16 bases. The CDR3 here is CAISFDREVNNEQFF. The CDR3, as DNA: TGTGCCATCAGTTTTGACAGAGAAGTTAACAATGAGCAGTTCTTC.

This clonotype was detected a few times. The chain is built from TRBV4-3 and TRBJ2-5; weak D call: TRBD2 (6 bases). The CDR3 spans 16 residues. Per the germline V gene, CDR1 is LGHNA and CDR2 is YSLEER. V lost 1 base to trimming and J lost 0 bases, with 12 bases between them. CDR3 residues: CASSQGFRDYQETQYF. CDR3 sequence (DNA): TGCGCCAGCAGCCAAGGGTTTCGGGACTACCAAGAGACCCAGTACTTC.

This chain connects TRBV10-3 to TRBJ1-2; D may be TRBD1 (5 bases). CDR3 length equals 19 residues. Germline V gives CDR1 ENHRY, CDR2 SYGVKD. Between the trimmed V and J ends, which lost 0 bases and 4 bases, there was a span of 24 bases. CDR3 in DNA: TGTGCCATCAGTGAGTCGACTCGGACGGGACCCCGTTCTGGCTATGGCTACACCTTC. This sequence encodes CAISESTRTGPRSGYGYTF.

This clonotype was counted a few times. The chain couples TRBV20-1 to TRBJ1-5, with TRBD1 identical over 7 bases. J lost 7 bases, V lost 6 bases, and 9 bases had no gene match. The CDR3 length is 13 residues. Germline V gene lookup returns CDR1 DFQATT and CDR2 SNEGSKA (reference sequence). The CDR3 is CSAMGQPNQPQHF. CDR3 nucleotide sequence: TGCAGTGCCATGGGACAGCCCAACCAGCCCCAGCATTTT.

This clonotype turned up a few times. The genes are TRBV5-1 and TRBJ1-2; D is uncertain. This CDR3 comprises 13 residues. The V and J ends lost 0 bases and 6 bases respectively, with 9 bases between them. Germline V gene data show CDR1 as SGHRS and CDR2 as YFSETQ. This chain's CDR3 is CASSLAVMDGYTF. The CDR3 DNA reads as TGCGCCAGCAGCTTGGCAGTGATGGATGGCTACACCTTC.

The genes are TRBV15 and TRBJ1-5; D unclear. This CDR3 comprises 15 residues. CDR1 and CDR2 from the germline V gene are LNHNV and YYDKDF (reference sequence). V lost 0 bases, J lost 6 bases, and 12 bases lay in between. As DNA, the CDR3 is TGTGCCACCAGCAGAGATCTCGCGAGTGGTCAGCCCCAGCATTTT. Its translation: CATSRDLASGQPQHF. Supplemented by reference TRBV15 and TRBJ1-5, the full variable domain reads DAMVIQNPRYQVTQFGKPVTLSCSQTLNHNVMYWYQQKSSQAPKLLFHYYDKDFNNEADTPDNFQSRRPNTSFCFLDIRSPGLGDTAMYLCATSRDLASGQPQHFGDGTRLSIL.

The chain is built from TRBV3-1 and TRBJ1-2; D possibly corresponds to TRBD1 (5 bases). This CDR3 has 16 residues. Per germline, CDR1 LGHDT and CDR2 YNNKEL (reference sequence). The V and J ends lost 2 bases and 2 bases respectively, with 15 bases between them. The CDR3 DNA is TGTGCCAGCAGCCAAAACGATTACGGGACCAACTATGGCTACACCTTC. Translated, it gives CASSQNDYGTNYGYTF.

This clonotype was found a few times. The chain links TRBV6-6 to TRBJ2-3; 10 bases line up with TRBD1. This CDR3 has 15 residues. V gave up 6 bases and J gave up 1 base; unmatched junction bases: 4. Looked up from germline, CDR1 is MNHNY and CDR2 is SVGAGI (reference sequence). The CDR3 loop reads CASRTGTGGTDTQYF. CDR3 sequence (DNA): TGTGCCAGCAGAACAGGGACAGGGGGCACAGATACGCAGTATTTT.

This clonotype occurred a few times. This rearrangement joins TRBV10-3 to TRBJ2-1, with unresolved D. Trimming cost V 4 bases and J 0 bases, with 10 bases left between them. The CDR3 spans 15 residues. CDR1 is ENHRY, CDR2 SYGVKD, per germline. CDR3 sequence (DNA): TGTGCCATCAGTGGTGGGATGAGCTCCTACAATGAGCAGTTCTTC. This encodes CAISGGMSSYNEQFF.

This clonotype was seen a single time. The chain couples TRBV28 to TRBJ1-4; D unclear. Germline values: CDR1 MDHEN, CDR2 SYDVKM. CDR3 length: 14 residues. V lost 5 bases and J lost 5, with 12 bases in between. DNA of the CDR3: TGTGCCAGCAGTCGGACTGATGGAAATGAAAAACTGTTTTTT. Translated, it gives CASSRTDGNEKLFF.

CDR3: CASSYGSTLLDYGYTF. The CDR3 region has the DNA TGTGCCAGCAGTTATGGATCCACACTTCTCGACTATGGCTACACCTTC. V is TRBV5-5 and J is TRBJ1-2, with D unclear. The V end lost 5 bases, the J end lost 3 bases, and 20 bases lay between the germline ends. The CDR3 totals 16 residues. The germline gives CDR1 SGHKS, CDR2 YYEKEE (reference sequence).

This clonotype was found once. V usage is TRBV9 and J usage is TRBJ1-2, with TRBD1 matching over 12 bases. The V gene's germline CDR1 is SGDLS and CDR2 YYNGEE. The CDR3 covers 17 residues. The V and J ends lost 4 bases and 5 bases, in that order; junction bases with no gene match: 12. The chain's CDR3 is CASSTLGTGGARYGYTF. CDR3 DNA: TGTGCCAGCAGCACCTTAGGGACAGGGGGCGCTCGGTATGGCTACACCTTC.

This chain links TRBV29-1 with TRBJ1-1; D may be TRBD1 (5 bases). Germline V gene lookup returns CDR1 SQVTM and CDR2 ANQGSEA. The CDR3 totals 14 residues. V was cut by 0 bases and J by 5 bases, with 13 bases left in between. CDR3 nucleotide sequence: TGCAGCGTTGAAGATGGGGCGAGCCGGACTGAAGCTTTCTTT. It is translated as CSVEDGASRTEAFF.

The V call is TRBV20-1, the J call TRBJ2-1; tentative D call: TRBD2 (6 bases). Trimming left V 0 bases short and J 2 bases short, with 11 bases between. This CDR3 is 15 amino acids long. CDR1 and CDR2 from the germline V gene are DFQATT and SNEGSKA (reference sequence). The CDR3 protein is CSARDRSGPYNEQFF. In nucleotides, the CDR3 is TGCAGTGCTAGAGATCGAAGCGGGCCCTACAATGAGCAGTTCTTC.

This clonotype was seen a handful of times. This chain links TRBV20-1 with TRBJ2-7; 9 bases are shared with TRBD2. This CDR3 is 15 amino acids long. Germline V gene sequence: CDR1 DFQATT, CDR2 SNEGSKA (reference sequence). The V gene end was trimmed by 4 bases and the J gene end by 7 bases; junction bases not matched to a gene: 14. The CDR3 nucleotides read TGCAGTGCTACCTTATCGGTGGCTAGCGGGGAGGAGCAGTACTTC. This sequence encodes CSATLSVASGEEQYF.

In its sample, this clonotype was seen a few times. The rearrangement joins TRBV11-2 to TRBJ2-5; possibly TRBD2 for D (6 bases). CDR3 length equals 14 residues. Germline-derived CDR1 and CDR2 are SGHAT and FQNNGV. The ends were cut back, 1 base at V and 3 bases at J, with 9 bases in the middle. This CDR3 reads CASSLGSSEETQYF. The CDR3 region has the DNA TGTGCCAGCAGCTTAGGATCTAGCGAAGAGACCCAGTACTTC.

The rearrangement links TRBV7-9 to TRBJ2-1; 8 nucleotides line up with TRBD1. This CDR3 comprises 16 residues. The V gene end was trimmed by 2 bases and the J gene end by 3 bases; junction bases not matched to a gene: 6. Germline V gives CDR1 SEHNR, CDR2 FQNEAQ (reference sequence). CDR3 loop: CASSLPGTGVYNEQFF. Written as DNA, the CDR3 is TGTGCCAGCAGCTTACCCGGGACAGGAGTCTACAATGAGCAGTTCTTC.

This clonotype was found a few times. The chain links TRBV20-1 to TRBJ2-7, with TRBD2 identical over 8 bases. The CDR3 extends over 14 amino acids. V shed 4 bases, J shed 2 bases, and the junction held 7 bases outside the gene matches. Germline V gene data show CDR1 as DFQATT and CDR2 as SNEGSKA (reference sequence). As DNA, the CDR3 is TGCAGTGCTATAATAGCGGGGCGAGCCTACGAGCAGTACTTC. It is translated as CSAIIAGRAYEQYF.

V is TRBV20-1 and J is TRBJ2-4; D call uncertain. The J call is in doubt because the DNA end fits TRBJ2-7 better. This CDR3 is built from 14 residues. Germline CDR1 is DFQATT and CDR2 is SNEGSKA (reference sequence). This CDR3 reads CRPSSARALYEQYF. The CDR3 DNA sequence: TGCAGGCCTTCATCCGCGCGAGCGCTCTACGAGCAGTACTTC.

The J gene is TRBJ1-1, the V gene TRBV6-5; D gene unclear. This CDR3 has 12 amino acids. Germline V CDR1 and CDR2: MNHEY, SVGAGI. V lost 7 bases, J lost 3 bases, and 9 bases lay in between. Here the CDR3 reads CASMESYTEAFF. The CDR3 coding sequence is TGTGCCAGCATGGAATCCTACACTGAAGCTTTCTTT.

Concerning this clonotype: A much larger clone lies one base from this, so it may be a read error. J is TRBJ2-7 and V is TRBV7-9; D ambiguous. CDR1 and CDR2 (germline): SEHNR, FQNEAQ (reference sequence). Trimming cost V 5 bases and J 4 bases, with 12 bases left between them. The CDR3 is 13 residues long. The DNA for the CDR3 is TGTGCCAGCAGCAGGCTTGTTGAGTACGAGCAGTACTTC. The encoded protein is CASSRLVEYEQYF.